Listed below are T cell receptor beta chains from one sample, sequenced in a study of identifying expanded T cells in peripheral blood. TCRdb's copy holds only in-frame clones and misses some; the assay was immunoSEQ multiplex PCR. The repertoire consists of about 91,000 clones, with roughly 90% occurring once and the leading ten covering roughly 3.8%. The specimen sequenced was blood. Receptors were obtained from a person between 18 and 70 years old in good health. Both conserved end residues are part of each CDR3. The order of the fields is CDR3 length, J gene, clone size, V gene, D gene, CDR3 protein, CDR3 DNA. D genes are given only for firm matches. Rows give clone size only sometimes, using once, few, many, or a class for an expanded clone.

len: 16
j_gene: TRBJ2-2
abundance: NA
v_gene: TRBV18
d_gene: NA
CDR3aa: CASSRGVSEETGELFF
CDR3nt: TGTGCCAGCTCGCGTGGCGTGAGCGAGGAGACCGGGGAGCTGTTTTTT

len: 16
j_gene: TRBJ1-1
abundance: once
v_gene: TRBV5-4
d_gene: TRBD1
CDR3aa: CASSFGPGQGADQAFF
CDR3nt: TGTGCCAGCAGCTTTGGTCCCGGACAGGGGGCTGATCAAGCTTTCTTT

len: 14
j_gene: TRBJ1-1
abundance: NA
v_gene: TRBV6-5
d_gene: NA
CDR3aa: CASSYRGASTEAFF
CDR3nt: TGTGCCAGCAGTTACCGCGGGGCTAGCACTGAAGCTTTCTTT

len: 16
j_gene: TRBJ2-3
abundance: NA
v_gene: TRBV5-1
d_gene: NA
CDR3aa: CASSPYGIGATDTQYF
CDR3nt: TGCGCCAGCAGCCCGTATGGGATCGGGGCCACAGATACGCAGTATTTT

len: 16
j_gene: TRBJ2-7
abundance: NA
v_gene: TRBV7-2
d_gene: TRBD2
CDR3aa: CASSLGSLAGFYEQYF
CDR3nt: TGTGCCAGCAGCTTAGGGAGTCTAGCGGGTTTCTACGAGCAGTACTTC

len: 14
j_gene: TRBJ1-1
abundance: NA
v_gene: TRBV28
d_gene: TRBD1
CDR3aa: CASTGALGNTEAFF
CDR3nt: TGTGCCAGTACAGGGGCCCTGGGAAACACTGAAGCTTTCTTT

len: 15
j_gene: TRBJ2-1
abundance: NA
v_gene: TRBV6-1
d_gene: TRBD2
CDR3aa: CASSEDGEGYNEQFF
CDR3nt: TGTGCCAGCAGTGAAGACGGGGAGGGTTACAATGAGCAGTTCTTC

len: 14
j_gene: TRBJ2-2
abundance: NA
v_gene: TRBV18
d_gene: NA
CDR3aa: CASSPQANTGELFF
CDR3nt: TGTGCCAGCTCACCACAAGCGAACACCGGGGAGCTGTTTTTT

len: 15
j_gene: TRBJ1-3
abundance: NA
v_gene: TRBV4-3
d_gene: NA
CDR3aa: CASSKAGNPGNTIYF
CDR3nt: TGCGCCAGCAGCAAAGCGGGTAACCCTGGAAACACCATATATTTT

len: 14
j_gene: TRBJ2-1
abundance: few
v_gene: TRBV6-1
d_gene: TRBD2
CDR3aa: CASKAGEAYNEQFF
CDR3nt: TGTGCCAGCAAGGCGGGGGAGGCCTACAATGAGCAGTTCTTC

len: 12
j_gene: TRBJ2-1
abundance: NA
v_gene: TRBV28
d_gene: NA
CDR3aa: CASSEQANEQFF
CDR3nt: TGTGCCAGCAGTGAACAGGCCAATGAGCAGTTCTTC

len: 17
j_gene: TRBJ2-1
abundance: NA
v_gene: TRBV28
d_gene: TRBD2
CDR3aa: CASSLRTSGFSYNEQFF
CDR3nt: TGTGCCAGCAGTTTACGGACTAGCGGGTTCTCCTACAATGAGCAGTTCTTC

len: 18
j_gene: TRBJ2-1
abundance: NA
v_gene: TRBV12-2
d_gene: NA
CDR3aa: CASRCPVILAGGRDEQFF
CDR3nt: TGTGCAAGTCGCTGCCCCGTTATACTAGCGGGAGGGCGTGATGAGCAGTTCTTC

len: 13
j_gene: TRBJ1-1
abundance: NA
v_gene: TRBV4-1
d_gene: NA
CDR3aa: CASSQDERQLAFF
CDR3nt: TGCGCCAGCAGCCAAGATGAAAGACAGTTAGCTTTCTTT

len: 16
j_gene: TRBJ2-7
abundance: NA
v_gene: TRBV7-6
d_gene: NA
CDR3aa: CASSLGRFRGSYEQYF
CDR3nt: TGTGCCAGCAGCTTAGGCAGGTTTAGGGGCTCCTACGAGCAGTACTTC

len: 16
j_gene: TRBJ2-7
abundance: NA
v_gene: TRBV6-5
d_gene: TRBD2
CDR3aa: CASSYASGGVPGEQYF
CDR3nt: TGTGCCAGCAGTTACGCTAGCGGGGGAGTTCCTGGAGAGCAGTACTTC

len: 18
j_gene: TRBJ2-1
abundance: NA
v_gene: TRBV4-1
d_gene: TRBD2
CDR3aa: CASSHHLAGGVSYNEQFF
CDR3nt: TGCGCCAGCAGCCATCACCTAGCGGGGGGCGTCTCCTACAATGAGCAGTTCTTC

len: 15
j_gene: TRBJ1-2
abundance: NA
v_gene: TRBV19
d_gene: NA
CDR3aa: CASSISRGPKFGYTF
CDR3nt: TGTGCCAGTAGTATAAGTCGGGGCCCAAAGTTTGGCTACACCTTC

len: 15
j_gene: TRBJ2-3
abundance: NA
v_gene: TRBV5-4
d_gene: TRBD1
CDR3aa: CASSPERGPTDTQYF
CDR3nt: TGTGCCAGCAGCCCCGAAAGGGGGCCCACAGATACGCAGTATTTT

len: 16
j_gene: TRBJ2-2
abundance: NA
v_gene: TRBV5-1
d_gene: TRBD1
CDR3aa: CASSTDRHANTGELFF
CDR3nt: TGCGCCAGCAGCACGGACAGGCACGCGAACACCGGGGAGCTGTTTTTT

len: 18
j_gene: TRBJ1-1
abundance: NA
v_gene: TRBV6-8
d_gene: NA
CDR3aa: CASRYPQRTLVGNTEAFF
CDR3nt: TGTGCCAGCAGATATCCCCAAAGGACTCTGGTGGGGAACACTGAAGCTTTCTTT

len: 17
j_gene: TRBJ2-5
abundance: once
v_gene: TRBV10-3
d_gene: TRBD1
CDR3aa: CAISGSPDREDRETQYF
CDR3nt: TGTGCCATCAGTGGTTCGCCAGACAGGGAAGACCGAGAGACCCAGTACTTC

len: 15
j_gene: TRBJ2-6
abundance: NA
v_gene: TRBV9
d_gene: TRBD1
CDR3aa: CASSTRGLGANVLTF
CDR3nt: TGTGCCAGCAGCACTAGGGGGCTGGGGGCCAACGTCCTGACTTTC

len: 15
j_gene: TRBJ2-1
abundance: NA
v_gene: TRBV7-8
d_gene: NA
CDR3aa: CASSPRVGAFNEQFF
CDR3nt: TGTGCCAGCAGCCCCCGCGTGGGGGCCTTCAATGAGCAGTTCTTC

len: 16
j_gene: TRBJ2-1
abundance: NA
v_gene: TRBV19
d_gene: TRBD2
CDR3aa: CASRIGAGGPYNEQFF
CDR3nt: TGTGCCAGTAGGATTGGAGCGGGAGGCCCCTACAATGAGCAGTTCTTC

len: 14
j_gene: TRBJ2-7
abundance: NA
v_gene: TRBV27
d_gene: NA
CDR3aa: CASSSPGQVYEQYF
CDR3nt: TGTGCCAGCAGTTCCCCCGGGCAGGTATACGAGCAGTACTTC

len: 15
j_gene: TRBJ2-7
abundance: NA
v_gene: TRBV6-5
d_gene: NA
CDR3aa: CASRHSLAPAYEQYF
CDR3nt: TGTGCCAGCAGGCATTCCCTAGCTCCTGCATACGAGCAGTACTTC

len: 16
j_gene: TRBJ2-3
abundance: NA
v_gene: TRBV28
d_gene: TRBD2
CDR3aa: CASTVASGSSTDTQYF
CDR3nt: TGTGCCAGCACCGTGGCTAGCGGGAGCAGCACAGATACGCAGTATTTT

len: 12
j_gene: TRBJ1-1
abundance: NA
v_gene: TRBV28
d_gene: NA
CDR3aa: CASSSVNTEAFF
CDR3nt: TGTGCCAGCAGTTCAGTCAACACCGAAGCTTTCTTT

len: 13
j_gene: TRBJ1-6
abundance: NA
v_gene: TRBV27
d_gene: NA
CDR3aa: CASSTTEGTPLHF
CDR3nt: TGTGCCAGCAGTACAACAGAGGGGACACCCCTCCACTTT

len: 17
j_gene: TRBJ2-7
abundance: NA
v_gene: TRBV30
d_gene: TRBD1
CDR3aa: CAWSKDRDPIFGNEQYF
CDR3nt: TGTGCCTGGAGTAAGGACAGGGATCCCATTTTCGGGAACGAGCAGTACTTC

len: 16
j_gene: TRBJ2-7
abundance: NA
v_gene: TRBV4-2
d_gene: NA
CDR3aa: CASSQKPGTPSGEQYF
CDR3nt: TGTGCCAGCAGCCAGAAGCCCGGGACTCCCTCGGGGGAGCAGTACTTC

len: 19
j_gene: TRBJ2-6
abundance: NA
v_gene: TRBV7-3
d_gene: NA
CDR3aa: CASSLVGKVLSSGANVLTF
CDR3nt: TGTGCCAGCAGCTTAGTGGGAAAAGTTCTCAGCTCTGGGGCCAACGTCCTGACTTTC

len: 14
j_gene: TRBJ1-3
abundance: few
v_gene: TRBV28
d_gene: NA
CDR3aa: CASTSVGSGNTIYF
CDR3nt: TGTGCCAGCACCTCTGTAGGCTCTGGAAACACCATATATTTT

len: 13
j_gene: TRBJ2-2
abundance: NA
v_gene: TRBV5-1
d_gene: NA
CDR3aa: CASSLEITGELFF
CDR3nt: TGCGCCAGCAGCTTGGAGATTACCGGGGAGCTGTTTTTT

len: 13
j_gene: TRBJ2-7
abundance: NA
v_gene: TRBV30
d_gene: TRBD2
CDR3aa: CAWRGSGRREQYF
CDR3nt: TGTGCCTGGAGGGGGAGCGGGAGGCGGGAGCAGTACTTC

len: 14
j_gene: TRBJ2-3
abundance: NA
v_gene: TRBV5-6
d_gene: NA
CDR3aa: CASSLEGSTDTQYF
CDR3nt: TGTGCCAGCAGCTTGGAGGGCAGCACAGATACGCAGTATTTT

len: 16
j_gene: TRBJ2-1
abundance: NA
v_gene: TRBV7-6
d_gene: TRBD2
CDR3aa: CASSLEASGYYNEQFF
CDR3nt: TGTGCCAGCAGCTTAGAGGCTAGCGGGTATTACAATGAGCAGTTCTTC

len: 14
j_gene: TRBJ1-1
abundance: NA
v_gene: TRBV4-3
d_gene: NA
CDR3aa: CASSQGAGNTEAFF
CDR3nt: TGCGCCAGCAGCCAAGGTGCAGGGAACACTGAAGCTTTCTTT

len: 14
j_gene: TRBJ1-2
abundance: NA
v_gene: TRBV6-5
d_gene: NA
CDR3aa: CASRRPDGNYGYTF
CDR3nt: TGTGCCAGCAGGAGACCGGACGGCAACTATGGCTACACCTTC

len: 19
j_gene: TRBJ1-1
abundance: NA
v_gene: TRBV7-9
d_gene: TRBD1
CDR3aa: CASSPRDRGRGLLNTEAFF
CDR3nt: TGTGCCAGCAGCCCCCGGGACAGGGGGCGCGGGCTCCTGAACACTGAAGCTTTCTTT

len: 15
j_gene: TRBJ2-2
abundance: NA
v_gene: TRBV30
d_gene: NA
CDR3aa: CAWSVSFRPTGELFF
CDR3nt: TGTGCCTGGAGTGTATCCTTTCGGCCCACCGGGGAGCTGTTTTTT

len: 16
j_gene: TRBJ1-4
abundance: NA
v_gene: TRBV5-1
d_gene: NA
CDR3aa: CASRSGPEGANEKLFF
CDR3nt: TGCGCCAGCAGGTCCGGGCCGGAAGGAGCTAATGAAAAACTGTTTTTT

len: 13
j_gene: TRBJ2-1
abundance: NA
v_gene: TRBV7-9
d_gene: NA
CDR3aa: CASSSSSYNEQFF
CDR3nt: TGTGCCAGCAGCTCAAGCTCCTACAATGAGCAGTTCTTC

len: 15
j_gene: TRBJ2-3
abundance: NA
v_gene: TRBV19
d_gene: TRBD2
CDR3aa: CASRPLAGGPNTQYF
CDR3nt: TGTGCCAGTAGGCCTCTAGCGGGAGGGCCAAATACGCAGTATTTT

len: 13
j_gene: TRBJ1-1
abundance: NA
v_gene: TRBV10-3
d_gene: NA
CDR3aa: CAIALQGYTEAFF
CDR3nt: TGTGCCATCGCGCTCCAGGGGTACACTGAAGCTTTCTTT

len: 12
j_gene: TRBJ2-3
abundance: NA
v_gene: TRBV7-6
d_gene: NA
CDR3aa: CASSPLQDTQYF
CDR3nt: TGTGCCAGCAGCCCCCTCCAAGATACGCAGTATTTT

len: 13
j_gene: TRBJ2-1
abundance: NA
v_gene: TRBV18
d_gene: NA
CDR3aa: CASSPPPGHQQFF
CDR3nt: TGTGCCAGCTCACCACCTCCGGGACACCAACAGTTCTTC

len: 14
j_gene: TRBJ1-2
abundance: NA
v_gene: TRBV10-2
d_gene: NA
CDR3aa: CASSEGVANYGYTF
CDR3nt: TGCGCCAGCAGTGAGGGGGTCGCTAACTATGGCTACACCTTC

len: 15
j_gene: TRBJ2-5
abundance: once
v_gene: TRBV15
d_gene: NA
CDR3aa: CATSRGGGARETQYF
CDR3nt: TGTGCCACCAGCAGAGGAGGGGGGGCCCGGGAGACCCAGTACTTC

len: 13
j_gene: TRBJ2-3
abundance: NA
v_gene: TRBV6-5
d_gene: NA
CDR3aa: CASSYRGPDTQYF
CDR3nt: TGTGCCAGCAGTTACAGGGGCCCAGATACGCAGTATTTT

len: 18
j_gene: TRBJ1-3
abundance: NA
v_gene: TRBV9
d_gene: NA
CDR3aa: CASSVGQQAKSSGNTIYF
CDR3nt: TGTGCCAGCAGCGTAGGGCAACAGGCGAAGTCCTCTGGAAACACCATATATTTT

len: 13
j_gene: TRBJ1-3
abundance: NA
v_gene: TRBV9
d_gene: NA
CDR3aa: CASSGGPGNTIYF
CDR3nt: TGTGCCAGCAGCGGCGGTCCTGGAAACACCATATATTTT

len: 15
j_gene: TRBJ2-7
abundance: NA
v_gene: TRBV6-6
d_gene: NA
CDR3aa: CASTEQGGSSYEQYF
CDR3nt: TGTGCCAGCACCGAACAGGGGGGGAGCTCCTACGAGCAGTACTTC

len: 21
j_gene: TRBJ2-5
abundance: NA
v_gene: TRBV1
d_gene: NA
CDR3aa: CTSSQDWYPTPAGGSRETQYF
CDR3nt: TGCACCAGCAGCCAAGATTGGTACCCTACTCCAGCGGGAGGTTCCCGAGAGACCCAGTACTTC

len: 12
j_gene: TRBJ2-1
abundance: NA
v_gene: TRBV10-2
d_gene: NA
CDR3aa: CASTQLGNEQFF
CDR3nt: TGCGCCAGCACCCAGTTGGGCAATGAGCAGTTCTTC

len: 15
j_gene: TRBJ1-1
abundance: few
v_gene: TRBV28
d_gene: NA
CDR3aa: CASSFRSVAGTEAFF
CDR3nt: TGTGCCAGCAGTTTCAGGTCCGTGGCGGGCACTGAAGCTTTCTTT

len: 12
j_gene: TRBJ1-1
abundance: NA
v_gene: TRBV10-3
d_gene: TRBD1
CDR3aa: CAISRGQAEAFF
CDR3nt: TGTGCCATCAGCAGAGGACAGGCTGAAGCTTTCTTT